The rows below give T cell receptor beta chains drawn from one sample of a study of blood T cell repertoires in COVID-19. Only in-frame clones appear in the TCRdb table, and some are missing; sequencing was by immunoSEQ multiplex PCR. Of fewer than 150,000 clones listed, about 79% are singletons. Source material: peripheral blood. The receptors derive from a woman between 45 and 60 years old with acute or convalescent COVID-19. CDR3s include the opening cysteine and the closing phenylalanine or tryptophan. A D gene is named only where the DNA matches it firmly. The listing skips clone size in some rows; elsewhere it reads once, few, many or a size class.

J | V | size | D | DNA | CDR3
TRBJ1-2 | TRBV28 | NA | NA | TGTGCCAGCAGTCTTACCGGGGACACCACTGGCTACACCTTC | CASSLTGDTTGYTF
TRBJ1-1 | TRBV30 | NA | TRBD1 | TGTGCCTGGAGTGTACAACAGGGGATGAACGAAGCTTTCTTT | CAWSVQQGMNEAFF
TRBJ2-2 | TRBV5-4 | NA | NA | TGTGCCAGCAGCTTGGGTGGGGCATACACCGGGGAGCTGTTTTTT | CASSLGGAYTGELFF
TRBJ1-2 | TRBV5-1 | NA | NA | TGCGCCAGCAGCTTACAGGGACCGGGTGGCTACACCTTC | CASSLQGPGGYTF
TRBJ2-1 | TRBV19 | NA | TRBD1 | TGTGCCAGTAGTACATACGGGACAGAGTTCTCCTACAATGAGCAGTTCTTC | CASSTYGTEFSYNEQFF
TRBJ1-1 | TRBV6-5 | many | TRBD1 | TGTGCCAGCAGGGGGACAGACATGAACACTGAAGCTTTCTTT | CASRGTDMNTEAFF
TRBJ1-3 | TRBV18 | NA | NA | TGTGCCAGCTCACCGGGGGGGCGCGACACCATATATTTT | CASSPGGRDTIYF
TRBJ1-5 | TRBV9 | NA | NA | TGTGCCAGCAGCGTAGAGGGAGGAAATCAGCCCCAGCATTTT | CASSVEGGNQPQHF
TRBJ1-4 | TRBV4-2 | NA | TRBD1 | TGTGCCAGCAGCCAAGAAACAGGGGGTAATGAAAAACTGTTTTTT | CASSQETGGNEKLFF
TRBJ1-2 | TRBV6-5 | NA | TRBD1 | TGTGCCAGCAGTAGGGGGACAGGAAGAAACGATGGCTACACCTTC | CASSRGTGRNDGYTF
TRBJ1-6 | TRBV11-1 | many | NA | TGTGCCAGCAGTGCGTTGGACAGCAATTCACCCCTCCACTTT | CASSALDSNSPLHF
TRBJ2-3 | TRBV11-2 | NA | NA | TGTGCCAGCAGCGCCGATGAGGGGGGGGGAAACACAGATACGCAGTATTTT | CASSADEGGGNTDTQYF
TRBJ1-4 | TRBV19 | NA | NA | TGTGCCAGTAGTATACGGGGGACTAATGAAAAACTGTTTTTT | CASSIRGTNEKLFF
TRBJ1-6 | TRBV6-5 | NA | NA | TGTGCCAGCAGTTACACGGACGCAGGGAATTCACCCCTCCACTTT | CASSYTDAGNSPLHF
TRBJ1-1 | TRBV30 | NA | NA | TGTGCCTTATTAACCAGGGGGAACACTGAAGCTTTCTTT | CALLTRGNTEAFF
TRBJ1-1 | TRBV12-3/TRBV12-4 | NA | NA | TGTGCCAGCACGTACGGTAACACTGAAGCTTTCTTT | CASTYGNTEAFF
TRBJ1-2 | TRBV11-2 | NA | NA | TGTGCCAGCAGTTCTCTCAGACAGGAGGCGGGCTACACCTTC | CASSSLRQEAGYTF
TRBJ2-7 | TRBV5-1 | NA | TRBD1 | TGCGCCAGCAGCTCCGACAGGGTACTCTCCTACGAGCAGTACTTC | CASSSDRVLSYEQYF
TRBJ2-2 | TRBV25-1 | NA | TRBD1 | TGTGCCAGCAGTCCGGGACAGGGGGGAACCGGGGAGCTGTTTTTT | CASSPGQGGTGELFF
TRBJ2-5 | TRBV10-3 | NA | NA | TGTGCCATCAGTGGTGCGGGTCAAGAGACCCAGTACTTC | CAISGAGQETQYF
TRBJ1-5 | TRBV21-1 | few | NA | TGTGCCAGCAGCAAAGCGCGGGACCGATATCAGCCCCAGCATTTT | CASSKARDRYQPQHF
TRBJ1-1 | TRBV5-6 | NA | NA | TGTGCCAGCAGCTTTACAGGGTCTTACATGAACACTGAAGCTTTCTTT | CASSFTGSYMNTEAFF
TRBJ1-2 | TRBV3-1/TRBV3-2 | NA | TRBD1 | TGTGCCAGCAGCCAGAGGGACAGGGAGGATGGCTACACCTTC | CASSQRDREDGYTF
TRBJ2-6 | TRBV18 | NA | TRBD1 | TGTGCCAGCTCACCTCGGGACAGTTACTCTGGGGCCAACGTCCTGACTTTC | CASSPRDSYSGANVLTF
TRBJ1-1 | TRBV7-9 | NA | TRBD1 | TGTGCCAGCAGCGTCCGGGACAGGGGGGCTTTCTTT | CASSVRDRGAFF
TRBJ1-2 | TRBV28 | NA | TRBD1 | TGTGCCAGCAGTTTAGCGGGACAGGGGAGGTATGGCTACACCTTC | CASSLAGQGRYGYTF
TRBJ2-2 | TRBV24-1 | once | TRBD1 | TGTGCCACCAGTGATCACTACTCGGGACAGGGGGCCGGGGAGCTGTTTTTT | CATSDHYSGQGAGELFF
TRBJ1-5 | TRBV5-1 | few | TRBD1 | TGCGCCAGCAGCTTGGCCCAGGGGGTACCGCCCCAGCATTTT | CASSLAQGVPPQHF
TRBJ1-1 | TRBV20-1 | few | TRBD1 | TGCAGTGCTAGTATACAAAGGACAGGGAGGTATGGAGACACTGAAGCTTTCTTT | CSASIQRTGRYGDTEAFF
TRBJ1-1 | TRBV29-1 | NA | TRBD1 | TGCAGCGTTATAACAGGGGGCGAACGAAAGACTGAAGCTTTCTTT | CSVITGGERKTEAFF
TRBJ1-5 | TRBV6-5 | NA | NA | TGTGCCAGCAGCCCAGGGATAGGTAATCAGCCCCAGCATTTT | CASSPGIGNQPQHF
TRBJ1-5 | TRBV2 | NA | TRBD1 | TGTGCCAGCTGTGGAGGGCAGGGGGCCCATCAGCCCCAGCATTTT | CASCGGQGAHQPQHF
TRBJ2-2 | TRBV6-5 | NA | NA | TGTGCCAGCACACTCACCGGGGAGCTGTTTTTT | CASTLTGELFF
TRBJ2-2 | TRBV9 | NA | NA | TGTGCCAGCAGCGTACAGGGGGGCACCGGGGAGCTGTTTTTT | CASSVQGGTGELFF
TRBJ1-1 | TRBV6-6 | NA | NA | TGTGCCAGCAGCAATCCCCCGGGGATCACTGAAGCTTTCTTT | CASSNPPGITEAFF
TRBJ2-7 | TRBV3-1/TRBV3-2 | NA | TRBD1 | TGTGCCAGCAGCCAAGAGGGACGGACAGGGGTCCGCTACGAGCAGTACTTC | CASSQEGRTGVRYEQYF
TRBJ1-6 | TRBV6-1 | NA | NA | TGTGCCAGCAGCACGACTCCCAGGGTCCCGACCCACTTT | CASSTTPRVPTHF
TRBJ2-1 | TRBV6-2/TRBV6-3 | NA | NA | TGTGCCAGCAGCCATGACAATGCCTACAATGAGCAGTTCTTC | CASSHDNAYNEQFF
TRBJ1-6 | TRBV2 | once | NA | TGTGCCAGCAGCCTAGCTGGGGGCGGCTCACCCCTCCACTTT | CASSLAGGGSPLHF
TRBJ2-7 | TRBV6-5 | NA | NA | TGTGCCAGCAGGCGCGGACAGACCTACGAGCAGTACTTC | CASRRGQTYEQYF
TRBJ2-2 | TRBV24-1 | NA | TRBD1 | TGTGCCACCAGTGATTTCGGGACAGGGAACACCGGGGAGCTGTTTTTT | CATSDFGTGNTGELFF
TRBJ2-7 | TRBV4-2 | NA | NA | TGTGCCAGCAGCCAAGCCGACAGGTCCACCTACGAGCAGTACTTC | CASSQADRSTYEQYF
TRBJ2-7 | TRBV6-5 | NA | TRBD2 | TGTGCCAGCATCCTCGGGGGGTCTAGCTCCTACGAGCAGTACTTC | CASILGGSSSYEQYF
TRBJ1-5 | TRBV6-6 | few | NA | TGTGCCAGCAGCGGCCAGGGCAATAGCAATCAGCCCCAGCATTTT | CASSGQGNSNQPQHF
TRBJ2-7 | TRBV19 | NA | TRBD1 | TGTGCCAGTAGTTTCCGACCGGGACAGGGGGCGTACGAGCAGTACTTC | CASSFRPGQGAYEQYF
TRBJ2-2 | TRBV7-2 | few | NA | TGTGCCAGCAGCCTTCTCGGGGGTGACACCGGGGAGCTGTTTTTT | CASSLLGGDTGELFF
TRBJ1-3 | TRBV7-2 | few | NA | TGTGCCAGCAGTCCGGGGGCTGGAAACACCATATATTTT | CASSPGAGNTIYF
TRBJ1-2 | TRBV7-2 | NA | TRBD1 | TGTGCCAGCAGCTTGCCGGGACAGTTAGTCTCCCCTATAGATGGCTACACCTTC | CASSLPGQLVSPIDGYTF
TRBJ2-2 | TRBV3-1/TRBV3-2 | NA | TRBD2 | TGTGCCAGCAGCCACCGCGGGGGAACCGGTACCGGGGAGCTGTTTTTT | CASSHRGGTGTGELFF
TRBJ2-1 | TRBV4-1 | NA | TRBD2 | TGCGCCAGCAGCCAAACTAGCGGGGGCTACAATGAGCAGTTCTTC | CASSQTSGGYNEQFF
TRBJ2-2 | TRBV18 | NA | NA | TGTGCCAGCTCTATACAGGCCCAGGGCGGGGAGCTGTTTTTT | CASSIQAQGGELFF